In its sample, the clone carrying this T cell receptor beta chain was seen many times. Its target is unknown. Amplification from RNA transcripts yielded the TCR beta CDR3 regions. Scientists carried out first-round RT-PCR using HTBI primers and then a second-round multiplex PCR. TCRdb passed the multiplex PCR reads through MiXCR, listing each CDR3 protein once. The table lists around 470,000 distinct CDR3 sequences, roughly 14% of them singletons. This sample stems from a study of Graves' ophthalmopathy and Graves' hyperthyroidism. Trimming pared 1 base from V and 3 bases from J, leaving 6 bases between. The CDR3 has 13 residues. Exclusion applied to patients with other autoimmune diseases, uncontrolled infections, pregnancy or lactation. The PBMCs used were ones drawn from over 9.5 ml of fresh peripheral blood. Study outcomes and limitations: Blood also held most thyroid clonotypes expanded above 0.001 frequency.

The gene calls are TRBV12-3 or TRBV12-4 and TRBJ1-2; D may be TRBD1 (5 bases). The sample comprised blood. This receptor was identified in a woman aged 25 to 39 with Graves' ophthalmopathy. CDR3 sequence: CASSLGTHYGYTF. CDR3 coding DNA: TGTGCCAGCAGTTTAGGGACACACTATGGCTACACCTTC.